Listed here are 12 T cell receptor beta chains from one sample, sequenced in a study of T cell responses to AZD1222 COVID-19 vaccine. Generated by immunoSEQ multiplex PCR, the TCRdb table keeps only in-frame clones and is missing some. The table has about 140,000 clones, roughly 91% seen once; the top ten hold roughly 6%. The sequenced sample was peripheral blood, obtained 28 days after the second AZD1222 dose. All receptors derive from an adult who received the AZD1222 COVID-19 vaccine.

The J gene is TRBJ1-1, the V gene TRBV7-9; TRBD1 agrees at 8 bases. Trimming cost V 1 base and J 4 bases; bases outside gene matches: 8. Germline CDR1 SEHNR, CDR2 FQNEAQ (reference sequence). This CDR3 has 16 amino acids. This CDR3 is CASSLGRQGRSTEAFF. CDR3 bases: TGTGCCAGCAGCTTAGGGAGACAGGGGCGGAGCACTGAAGCTTTCTTT.

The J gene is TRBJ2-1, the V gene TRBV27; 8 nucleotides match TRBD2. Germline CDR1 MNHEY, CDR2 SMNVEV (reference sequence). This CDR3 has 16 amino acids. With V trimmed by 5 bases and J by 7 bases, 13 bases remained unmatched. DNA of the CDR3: TGTGCCAGCAGTCCTAGGACTAGCCTTTCTAAGAATGAGCAGTTCTTC. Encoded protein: CASSPRTSLSKNEQFF.

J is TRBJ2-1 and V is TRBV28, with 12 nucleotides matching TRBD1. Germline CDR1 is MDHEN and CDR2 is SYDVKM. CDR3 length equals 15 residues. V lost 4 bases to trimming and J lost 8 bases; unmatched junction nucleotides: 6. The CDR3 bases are TGTGCCAGCAGTTGGCAGGGACAGGGGGCGGATGAGCAGTTCTTC. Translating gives CASSWQGQGADEQFF.

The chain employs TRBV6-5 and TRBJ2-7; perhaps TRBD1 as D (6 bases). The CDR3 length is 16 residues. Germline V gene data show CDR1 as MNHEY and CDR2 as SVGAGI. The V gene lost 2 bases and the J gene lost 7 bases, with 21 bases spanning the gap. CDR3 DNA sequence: TGTGCCAGCAGTTACACCGGACAGCCAACTCTCTTAGAGCAGTACTTC. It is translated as CASSYTGQPTLLEQYF.

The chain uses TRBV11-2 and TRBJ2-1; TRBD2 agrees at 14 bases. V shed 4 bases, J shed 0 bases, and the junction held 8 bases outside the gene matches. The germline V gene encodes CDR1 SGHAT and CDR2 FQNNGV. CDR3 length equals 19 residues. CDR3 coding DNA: TGTGCCAGCAGCTCAATTGGACTAGCGGGGGGAAGCTCCTACAATGAGCAGTTCTTC. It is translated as CASSSIGLAGGSSYNEQFF.

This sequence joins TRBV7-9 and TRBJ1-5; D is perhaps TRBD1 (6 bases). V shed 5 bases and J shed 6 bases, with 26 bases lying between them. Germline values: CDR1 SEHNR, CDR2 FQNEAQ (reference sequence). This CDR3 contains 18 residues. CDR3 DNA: TGTGCCAGCAGCCCTGAGGAAGACAGGCCCTTAGGTAGTCAGCCCCAGCATTTT. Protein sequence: CASSPEEDRPLGSQPQHF.

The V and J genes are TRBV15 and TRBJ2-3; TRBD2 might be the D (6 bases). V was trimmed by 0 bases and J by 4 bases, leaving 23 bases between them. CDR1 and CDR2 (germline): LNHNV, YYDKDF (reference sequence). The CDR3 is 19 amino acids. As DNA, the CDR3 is TGTGCCACCAGCAGAGAGCTGGGGGGAAATAGTAGGGCGGCAGATACGCAGTATTTT. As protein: CATSRELGGNSRAADTQYF.

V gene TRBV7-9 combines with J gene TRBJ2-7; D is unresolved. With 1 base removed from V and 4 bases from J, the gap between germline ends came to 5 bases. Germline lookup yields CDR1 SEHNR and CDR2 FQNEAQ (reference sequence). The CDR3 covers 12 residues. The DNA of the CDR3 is TGTGCCAGCAGCTTAGTGGCATACGAGCAGTACTTC. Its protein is CASSLVAYEQYF.

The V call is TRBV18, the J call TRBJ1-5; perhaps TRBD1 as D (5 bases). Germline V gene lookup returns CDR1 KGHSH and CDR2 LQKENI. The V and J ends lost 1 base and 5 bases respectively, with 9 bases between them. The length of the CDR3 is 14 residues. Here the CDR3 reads CASSPQTEDQPQHF. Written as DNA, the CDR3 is TGTGCCAGCTCACCACAGACAGAGGATCAGCCCCAGCATTTT.

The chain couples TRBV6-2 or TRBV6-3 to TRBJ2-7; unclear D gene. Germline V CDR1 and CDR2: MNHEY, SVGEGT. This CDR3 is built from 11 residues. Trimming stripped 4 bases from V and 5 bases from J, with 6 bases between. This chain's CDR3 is CASSWTNEQYF. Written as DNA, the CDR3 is TGTGCCAGCAGTTGGACCAACGAGCAGTACTTC.

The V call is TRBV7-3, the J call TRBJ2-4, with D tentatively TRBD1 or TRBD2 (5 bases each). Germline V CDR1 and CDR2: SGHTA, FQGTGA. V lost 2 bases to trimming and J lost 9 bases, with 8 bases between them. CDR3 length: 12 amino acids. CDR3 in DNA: TGTGCCAGCAGCTTACCAGGGAGCATTCAGTACTTC. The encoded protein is CASSLPGSIQYF.

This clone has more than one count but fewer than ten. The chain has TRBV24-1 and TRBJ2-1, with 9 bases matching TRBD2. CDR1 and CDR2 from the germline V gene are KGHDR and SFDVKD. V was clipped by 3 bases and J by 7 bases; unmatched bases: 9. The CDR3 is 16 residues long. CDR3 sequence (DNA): TGTGCCACCAGTGATACAACTAGCGGGCGTAGAAATGAGCAGTTCTTC. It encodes CATSDTTSGRRNEQFF.